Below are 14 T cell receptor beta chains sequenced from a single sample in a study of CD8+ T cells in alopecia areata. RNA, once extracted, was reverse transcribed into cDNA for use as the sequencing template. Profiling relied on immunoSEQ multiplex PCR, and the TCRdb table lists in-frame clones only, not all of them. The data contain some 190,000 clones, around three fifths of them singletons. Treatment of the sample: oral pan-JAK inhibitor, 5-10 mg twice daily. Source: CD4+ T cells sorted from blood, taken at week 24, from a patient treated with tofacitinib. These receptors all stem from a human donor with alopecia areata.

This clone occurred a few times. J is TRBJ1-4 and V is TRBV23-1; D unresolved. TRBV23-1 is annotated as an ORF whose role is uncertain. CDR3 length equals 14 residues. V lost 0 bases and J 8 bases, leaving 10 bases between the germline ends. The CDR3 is CASSQSLPGEKLFF. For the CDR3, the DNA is TGCGCCAGCAGTCAATCGCTTCCGGGGGAAAAACTGTTTTTT.

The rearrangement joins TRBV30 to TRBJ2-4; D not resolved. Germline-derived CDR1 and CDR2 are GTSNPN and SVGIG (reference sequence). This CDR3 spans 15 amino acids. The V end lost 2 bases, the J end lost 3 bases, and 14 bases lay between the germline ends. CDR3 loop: CAWSIFTSDKNIQYF. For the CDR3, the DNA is TGTGCCTGGAGTATCTTTACCAGCGACAAAAACATTCAGTACTTC.

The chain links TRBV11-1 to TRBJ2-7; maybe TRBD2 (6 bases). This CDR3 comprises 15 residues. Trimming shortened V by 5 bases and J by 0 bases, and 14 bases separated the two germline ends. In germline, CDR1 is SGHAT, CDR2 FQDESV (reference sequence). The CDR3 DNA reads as TGTGCCAGCAGCCGGACGGGGACTCCCTCCTACGAGCAGTACTTC. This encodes CASSRTGTPSYEQYF. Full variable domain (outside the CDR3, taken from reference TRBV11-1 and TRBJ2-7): EAEVAQSPRYKITEKSQAVAFWCDPISGHATLYWYRQILGQGPELLVQFQDESVVDDSQLPKDRFSAERLKGVDSTLKIQPAELGDSAMYLCASSRTGTPSYEQYFGPGTRLTVT.

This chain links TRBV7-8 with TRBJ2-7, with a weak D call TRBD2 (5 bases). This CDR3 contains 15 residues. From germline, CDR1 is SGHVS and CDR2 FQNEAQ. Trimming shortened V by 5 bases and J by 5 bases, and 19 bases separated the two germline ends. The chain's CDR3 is CASSPPGGFENEQYF. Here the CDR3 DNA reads TGTGCCAGCAGCCCTCCGGGCGGGTTTGAGAACGAGCAGTACTTC.

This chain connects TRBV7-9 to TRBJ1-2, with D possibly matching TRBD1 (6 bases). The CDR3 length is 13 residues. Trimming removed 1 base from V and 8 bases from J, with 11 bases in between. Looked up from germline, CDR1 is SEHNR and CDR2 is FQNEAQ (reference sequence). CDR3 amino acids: CASSLEGTRGYTF. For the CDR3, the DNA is TGTGCCAGCAGCTTAGAGGGGACAAGGGGCTACACCTTC.

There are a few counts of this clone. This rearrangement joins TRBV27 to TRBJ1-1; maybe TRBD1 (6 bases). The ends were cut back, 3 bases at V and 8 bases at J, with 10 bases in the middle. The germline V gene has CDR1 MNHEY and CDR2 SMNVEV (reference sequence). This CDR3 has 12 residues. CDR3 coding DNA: TGTGCCAGCAGTTTCGGGCAGGGGGAAGCTTTCTTT. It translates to CASSFGQGEAFF.

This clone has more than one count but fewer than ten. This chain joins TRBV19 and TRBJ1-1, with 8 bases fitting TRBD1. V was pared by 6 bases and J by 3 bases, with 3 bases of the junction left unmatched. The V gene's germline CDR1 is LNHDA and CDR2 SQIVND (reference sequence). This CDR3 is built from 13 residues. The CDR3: CASSVDRDTEAFF. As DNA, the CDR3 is TGTGCCAGTAGCGTGGACAGGGACACTGAAGCTTTCTTT. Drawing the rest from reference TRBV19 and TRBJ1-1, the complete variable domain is DGGITQSPKYLFRKEGQNVTLSCEQNLNHDAMYWYRQDPGQGLRLIYYSQIVNDFQKGDIAEGYSVSREKKESFPLTVTSAQKNPTAFYLCASSVDRDTEAFFGQGTRLTVV.

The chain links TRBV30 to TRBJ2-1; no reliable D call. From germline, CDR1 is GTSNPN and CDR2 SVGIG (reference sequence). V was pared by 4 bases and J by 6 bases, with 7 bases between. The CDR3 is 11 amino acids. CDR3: CAWNKGNEQFF. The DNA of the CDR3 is TGTGCCTGGAATAAAGGCAATGAGCAGTTCTTC.

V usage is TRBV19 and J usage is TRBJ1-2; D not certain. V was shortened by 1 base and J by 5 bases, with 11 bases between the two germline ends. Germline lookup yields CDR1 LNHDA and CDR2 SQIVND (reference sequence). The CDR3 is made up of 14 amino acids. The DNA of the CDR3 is TGTGCCAGTAGTATAGCAGGCGCCGGGTATGGCTACACCTTC. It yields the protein CASSIAGAGYGYTF.

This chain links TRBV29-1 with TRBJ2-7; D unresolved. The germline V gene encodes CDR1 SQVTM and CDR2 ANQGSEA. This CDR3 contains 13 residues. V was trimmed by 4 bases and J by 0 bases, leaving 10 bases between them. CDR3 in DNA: TGCAGCGTTGTTTGGCGGACCTCCTACGAGCAGTACTTC. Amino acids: CSVVWRTSYEQYF.

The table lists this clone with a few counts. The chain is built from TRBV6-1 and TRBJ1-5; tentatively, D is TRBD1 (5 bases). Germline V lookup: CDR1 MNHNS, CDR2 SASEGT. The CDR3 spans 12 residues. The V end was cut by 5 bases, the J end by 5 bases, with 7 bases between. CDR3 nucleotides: TGTGCCAGCAGTACGGGGGATCAGCCCCAGCATTTT. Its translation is CASSTGDQPQHF.

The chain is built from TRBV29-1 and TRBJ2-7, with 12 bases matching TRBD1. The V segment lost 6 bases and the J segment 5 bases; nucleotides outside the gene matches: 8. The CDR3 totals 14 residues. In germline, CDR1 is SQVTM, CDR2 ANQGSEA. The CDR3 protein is CSVAPGQGANEQYF. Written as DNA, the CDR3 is TGCAGCGTCGCACCGGGACAGGGGGCTAACGAGCAGTACTTC.

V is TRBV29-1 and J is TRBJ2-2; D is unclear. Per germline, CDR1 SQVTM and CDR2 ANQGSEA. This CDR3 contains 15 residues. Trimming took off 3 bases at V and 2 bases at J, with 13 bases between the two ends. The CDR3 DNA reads TGCAGCGTTGAGAGCCAGGAACCTAACACCGGGGAGCTGTTTTTT. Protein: CSVESQEPNTGELFF.

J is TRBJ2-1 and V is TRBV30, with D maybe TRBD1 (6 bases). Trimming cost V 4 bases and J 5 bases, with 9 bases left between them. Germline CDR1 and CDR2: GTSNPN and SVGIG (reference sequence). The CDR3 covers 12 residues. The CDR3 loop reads CAWTGANNEQFF. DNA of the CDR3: TGTGCCTGGACAGGGGCCAACAATGAGCAGTTCTTC. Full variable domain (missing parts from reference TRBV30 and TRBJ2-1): SQTIHQWPATLVQPVGSPLSLECTVEGTSNPNLYWYRQAAGRGLQLLFYSVGIGQISSEVPQNLSASRPQDRQFILSSKKLLLSDSGFYLCAWTGANNEQFFGPGTRLTVL.